The sequence of this TCR beta chain was determined in a study of shared clonotypes between healthy human individuals. Germline trimming cut 2 bases from V and 7 bases from J; bases unmatched to any gene: 15. The CDR3 consists of 18 residues. Germline CDR1 SGDLS, CDR2 YYNGEE. The protocol was immunoSEQ multiplex PCR, while the TCRdb copy is restricted to in-frame clones and leaves out a portion. This sample carries 90,000 to 120,000 clones, about 63% of them seen once, and the ten largest clones take roughly a quarter. Sequenced sample: memory CD8+ T cells sorted from blood. Subset denoted: CD45RO+ cells pooled with CCR7-negative TemRA cells. The rearrangement joins TRBV9 to TRBJ2-1; 10 nucleotides agree with TRBD2. This clonotype originated in a woman aged 30 to 39 in good health. The CDR3 sequence is CASSVTTWASGSGNEQFF. As DNA, the CDR3 is TGTGCCAGCAGCGTCACCACGTGGGCTAGCGGGAGTGGGAATGAGCAGTTCTTC.